These T cell receptor beta chains were read from a single sample in a study of cytomegalovirus exposure and HLA in healthy donors. Only in-frame clones appear in the TCRdb table, and some are missing; sequencing was by immunoSEQ multiplex PCR. In the table there are 130,000 or so clones, 74% of which are singletons. Source material: PBMCs. Receptors originate from a man aged 40-49 years in good health and CMV-seropositive. Both conserved end residues are part of each CDR3. The D gene is left open where the match is weak. Some rows have no size entry. The others give once, few or many, or a class for an expanded clone.

j_call: TRBJ1-3
d_call: .
v_call: TRBV2
clone_size: .
cdr3_nt: TGTGCCAGCAGTGCCCTAGCCCACCTCAACTCTGGAAACACCATATATTTT
cdr3_aa: CASSALAHLNSGNTIYF

j_call: TRBJ2-2
d_call: TRBD2
v_call: TRBV27
clone_size: .
cdr3_nt: TGTGCCAGCAGTCTTTACCCACCATTTAGCGGGAGGGCCAACACCGGGGAGCTGTTTTTT
cdr3_aa: CASSLYPPFSGRANTGELFF

j_call: TRBJ2-3
d_call: .
v_call: TRBV4-1
clone_size: .
cdr3_nt: TGCGCCAGCAGCCAATCGCATGCTGGAGGCGTTAGCACAGATACGCAGTATTTT
cdr3_aa: CASSQSHAGGVSTDTQYF

j_call: TRBJ1-1
d_call: .
v_call: TRBV11-2
clone_size: .
cdr3_nt: TGTGCCAGCAGCTTTGGGAGGGGCACTGAAGCTTTCTTT
cdr3_aa: CASSFGRGTEAFF

j_call: TRBJ1-3
d_call: .
v_call: TRBV19
clone_size: .
cdr3_nt: TGTGCCAGTAGCCTAGGGACTGCCTCTGGAAACACCATATATTTT
cdr3_aa: CASSLGTASGNTIYF

j_call: TRBJ2-7
d_call: TRBD1
v_call: TRBV19
clone_size: few
cdr3_nt: TGTGCCAGTAGTACGACAGGGGGCAGCTCCTACGAGCAGTACTTC
cdr3_aa: CASSTTGGSSYEQYF

j_call: TRBJ1-4
d_call: TRBD1
v_call: TRBV5-4
clone_size: .
cdr3_nt: TGTGCCAGCAGCCCCGGGACAGTCGAGGGGAATGAAAAACTGTTTTTT
cdr3_aa: CASSPGTVEGNEKLFF

j_call: TRBJ1-1
d_call: .
v_call: TRBV7-9
clone_size: .
cdr3_nt: TGTGCCAGCAGCCACGAACGTGGGGGGGCTTGGACTGAAGCTTTCTTT
cdr3_aa: CASSHERGGAWTEAFF

j_call: TRBJ2-6
d_call: TRBD1
v_call: TRBV5-1
clone_size: .
cdr3_nt: TGCGCCAGCAGGATTGTCCCCGGGACAGGGGGCGAAGGGGCCAACGTCCTGACTTTC
cdr3_aa: CASRIVPGTGGEGANVLTF

j_call: TRBJ1-2
d_call: .
v_call: TRBV29-1
clone_size: .
cdr3_nt: TGCAGCGTTGAATATTGGGGGGGCTTAGAAGTCTATGGCTACACCTTC
cdr3_aa: CSVEYWGGLEVYGYTF

j_call: TRBJ1-2
d_call: .
v_call: TRBV11-2
clone_size: .
cdr3_nt: TGTGCCAGCAGCAATCGGTGGGGGGTTGACTATGGCTACACCTTC
cdr3_aa: CASSNRWGVDYGYTF

j_call: TRBJ1-2
d_call: .
v_call: TRBV19
clone_size: .
cdr3_nt: TGTGCCAGTAGTATCCGTCGTAACTATGGCTACACCTTC
cdr3_aa: CASSIRRNYGYTF

j_call: TRBJ2-7
d_call: TRBD2
v_call: TRBV5-5
clone_size: once
cdr3_nt: TGTGCCAGCAGCTTGGTAGCGGGAGACTACGAGCAGTACTTC
cdr3_aa: CASSLVAGDYEQYF

j_call: TRBJ1-2
d_call: TRBD1
v_call: TRBV5-1
clone_size: few
cdr3_nt: TGCGCCAGCAGCTTCTCCGGGACAGGGGCTCCTTTTCGCGGCTACACCTTC
cdr3_aa: CASSFSGTGAPFRGYTF

j_call: TRBJ2-1
d_call: .
v_call: TRBV5-1
clone_size: .
cdr3_nt: TGCGCCAGCAGCTTGGGGAGGGGCGGGATCAATGAGCAGTTCTTC
cdr3_aa: CASSLGRGGINEQFF

j_call: TRBJ1-5
d_call: TRBD1
v_call: TRBV28
clone_size: .
cdr3_nt: TGTGCCAGCAGTTTATGGACAGGGCCGGGCAATCAGCCCCAGCATTTT
cdr3_aa: CASSLWTGPGNQPQHF

j_call: TRBJ1-2
d_call: TRBD1
v_call: TRBV7-2
clone_size: .
cdr3_nt: TGTGCCAGCAGCTTAGATAGCCAACAGGGGTCCTATGGCTACACCTTC
cdr3_aa: CASSLDSQQGSYGYTF

j_call: TRBJ2-1
d_call: .
v_call: TRBV7-9
clone_size: .
cdr3_nt: TGTGCCAGCAGCTCAGACCAGGGAGGCAATGAGCAGTTCTTC
cdr3_aa: CASSSDQGGNEQFF

j_call: TRBJ1-3
d_call: .
v_call: TRBV28
clone_size: .
cdr3_nt: TGTGCCAGCAGCTACCTCAGGGGTGGCGGAAACACCATATATTTT
cdr3_aa: CASSYLRGGGNTIYF

j_call: TRBJ2-5
d_call: .
v_call: TRBV11-2
clone_size: few
cdr3_nt: TGTGCCAGCAGCTTAGATTACACGGAGACCCAGTACTTC
cdr3_aa: CASSLDYTETQYF

j_call: TRBJ2-2
d_call: TRBD2
v_call: TRBV7-8
clone_size: .
cdr3_nt: TGTGCCAGCAGCTTACTTAGCGGGAGGTCGTACACCGGGGAGCTGTTTTTT
cdr3_aa: CASSLLSGRSYTGELFF

j_call: TRBJ2-3
d_call: .
v_call: TRBV5-1
clone_size: .
cdr3_nt: TGCGCCAGCAGGGCCGGACTCAACACAGATACGCAGTATTTT
cdr3_aa: CASRAGLNTDTQYF

j_call: TRBJ2-7
d_call: .
v_call: TRBV5-5
clone_size: .
cdr3_nt: TGTGCCAGCAGCTTGTCGCTGGGCCACGAGCAGTACTTC
cdr3_aa: CASSLSLGHEQYF

j_call: TRBJ2-7
d_call: .
v_call: TRBV7-9
clone_size: .
cdr3_nt: TGTGCCAGCAGCCCAGAAAGAGAGCAGTACTTC
cdr3_aa: CASSPEREQYF

j_call: TRBJ2-5
d_call: TRBD2
v_call: TRBV5-4
clone_size: .
cdr3_nt: TGTGCCAGCAGCCCAGCGGGGGCCGTAGAAGAGACCCAGTACTTC
cdr3_aa: CASSPAGAVEETQYF

j_call: TRBJ1-1
d_call: TRBD1
v_call: TRBV30
clone_size: .
cdr3_nt: TGTGCCTGCGGACAGGGGACTGAAGCTTTCTTT
cdr3_aa: CACGQGTEAFF

j_call: TRBJ1-1
d_call: .
v_call: TRBV10-3
clone_size: .
cdr3_nt: TGTGCCATCAGAGGACAGATGAACACTGAAGCTTTCTTT
cdr3_aa: CAIRGQMNTEAFF

j_call: TRBJ2-3
d_call: .
v_call: TRBV6-5
clone_size: .
cdr3_nt: TGTGCCAGCAGGGGATACAGGTTCGGGCAGTATTTT
cdr3_aa: CASRGYRFGQYF

j_call: TRBJ2-3
d_call: TRBD2
v_call: TRBV10-3
clone_size: once
cdr3_nt: TGTGCCACTGCCGGGACTAGTCCCACAGATACGCAGTATTTT
cdr3_aa: CATAGTSPTDTQYF

j_call: TRBJ2-5
d_call: .
v_call: TRBV5-1
clone_size: .
cdr3_nt: TGCGCCAGCAGCTTGGATGTAGCGCGAGAGACCCAGTACTTC
cdr3_aa: CASSLDVARETQYF

j_call: TRBJ2-1
d_call: TRBD2
v_call: TRBV9
clone_size: .
cdr3_nt: TGTGCCAGCACCAATTACGCAGGTGAGGCGGGGGGACCCTACAATGAGCAGTTCTTC
cdr3_aa: CASTNYAGEAGGPYNEQFF

j_call: TRBJ1-3
d_call: .
v_call: TRBV4-2
clone_size: .
cdr3_nt: TGTGCCAGCAGCCAAGTCGTCGGGGCTGGAAACACCATATATTTT
cdr3_aa: CASSQVVGAGNTIYF

j_call: TRBJ2-1
d_call: TRBD2
v_call: TRBV14
clone_size: .
cdr3_nt: TGTGCCAGCAGCCCCTGGAGGCTAGCGGGAGTGGATGAGCAGTTCTTC
cdr3_aa: CASSPWRLAGVDEQFF

j_call: TRBJ2-7
d_call: TRBD1
v_call: TRBV7-9
clone_size: .
cdr3_nt: TGTGCCAGCAGCCCACCGGGACAGGGGGCGAACGAGCAGTACTTC
cdr3_aa: CASSPPGQGANEQYF

j_call: TRBJ1-1
d_call: TRBD1
v_call: TRBV28
clone_size: .
cdr3_nt: TGTGCCAGCACCTATTCTGAAGCGGGACAGGGGACCACTGAAGCTTTCTTT
cdr3_aa: CASTYSEAGQGTTEAFF

j_call: TRBJ1-1
d_call: .
v_call: TRBV6-5
clone_size: few
cdr3_nt: TGTGCCAGCAGTTGGCGCGCGGGGGGTGAAGCTTTCTTT
cdr3_aa: CASSWRAGGEAFF

j_call: TRBJ1-4
d_call: TRBD1
v_call: TRBV7-2
clone_size: .
cdr3_nt: TGTGCCAGCAGCTTCCGGGACAGCGGTGAAAAACTGTTTTTT
cdr3_aa: CASSFRDSGEKLFF

j_call: TRBJ2-1
d_call: TRBD2
v_call: TRBV30
clone_size: few
cdr3_nt: TGTGCCTGGGGCATGGGACTAGCGCCTAATGAGCAGTTCTTC
cdr3_aa: CAWGMGLAPNEQFF

j_call: TRBJ2-1
d_call: TRBD2
v_call: TRBV5-1
clone_size: .
cdr3_nt: TGCGCCAGCAGCTTGGCCGGACTAGCGGGCACAGGTCACAATGAGCAGTTCTTC
cdr3_aa: CASSLAGLAGTGHNEQFF

j_call: TRBJ2-3
d_call: TRBD2
v_call: TRBV5-4
clone_size: .
cdr3_nt: TGTGCCAGCAGCCCCGGGACTAGCCTCGGTCTGGATACGCAGTATTTT
cdr3_aa: CASSPGTSLGLDTQYF

j_call: TRBJ2-7
d_call: .
v_call: TRBV5-1
clone_size: few
cdr3_nt: TGCGCCAGCAGCTACTTGACAGACCCCTCCTACGAGCAGTACTTC
cdr3_aa: CASSYLTDPSYEQYF

j_call: TRBJ1-6
d_call: TRBD1
v_call: TRBV6-5
clone_size: .
cdr3_nt: TGTGCCAGCAGTTACTCCGGACAGGGGAAAAATTCACCCCTCCACTTT
cdr3_aa: CASSYSGQGKNSPLHF

j_call: TRBJ2-1
d_call: .
v_call: TRBV11-3
clone_size: .
cdr3_nt: TGTGCCAGCAGCGCCGGAGACGCCGATGAGCAGTTCTTC
cdr3_aa: CASSAGDADEQFF

j_call: TRBJ1-4
d_call: .
v_call: TRBV5-8
clone_size: few
cdr3_nt: TGTGCCAGCAGCTTGGATTCAGAAAAACTGTTTTTT
cdr3_aa: CASSLDSEKLFF

j_call: TRBJ2-1
d_call: TRBD2
v_call: TRBV5-4
clone_size: .
cdr3_nt: TGTGCCAGCAGCTACACTAGCGGGTTTTACAATGAGCAGTTCTTC
cdr3_aa: CASSYTSGFYNEQFF

j_call: TRBJ2-3
d_call: .
v_call: TRBV7-2
clone_size: .
cdr3_nt: TGTGCCAGCAGCGCAGGGGCAGATACGCAGTATTTT
cdr3_aa: CASSAGADTQYF

j_call: TRBJ2-1
d_call: TRBD1
v_call: TRBV7-2
clone_size: .
cdr3_nt: TGTGCCAGCAGCTTAGAGACAGGGGTCTACAATGAGCAGTTCTTC
cdr3_aa: CASSLETGVYNEQFF

j_call: TRBJ1-5
d_call: .
v_call: TRBV10-3
clone_size: .
cdr3_nt: TGTGCCATCAGTGAGTCGGGTAAAGGAGGGTTTTATCAGCCCCAGCATTTT
cdr3_aa: CAISESGKGGFYQPQHF

j_call: TRBJ1-1
d_call: .
v_call: TRBV5-6
clone_size: .
cdr3_nt: TGTGCCAGCAGCTTGTTGGTGGCCACTGAAGCTTTCTTT
cdr3_aa: CASSLLVATEAFF

j_call: TRBJ1-5
d_call: .
v_call: TRBV28
clone_size: .
cdr3_nt: TGTGCCAGCAGTTTATATCGGACACTGAGCAATCAGCCCCAGCATTTT
cdr3_aa: CASSLYRTLSNQPQHF

j_call: TRBJ2-7
d_call: .
v_call: TRBV5-1
clone_size: .
cdr3_nt: TGCGCCAGCAGCCGGGACTCCCACTCCTACGAGCAGTACTTC
cdr3_aa: CASSRDSHSYEQYF

j_call: TRBJ2-2
d_call: .
v_call: TRBV5-6
clone_size: .
cdr3_nt: TGTGCCAGCAGCTTTCTCAGCGGAGGCGGGGAGCTGTTTTTT
cdr3_aa: CASSFLSGGGELFF